This T cell receptor beta chain was captured in a study of post-analysis software for immune sequencing data. Trimming cost V 5 bases and J 7 bases, with 14 bases left between them. Germline CDR1 SEHNR, CDR2 FQNEAQ (reference sequence). This CDR3 comprises 13 residues. Libraries were made from TCR beta cDNA, and they carried unique molecular identifiers. Input of 1 to 10 million T cells yielded a few hundred thousand cDNA molecules. MiXCR, run by TCRdb on the PCR reads, gives a single entry per CDR3 protein. The repertoire includes fewer than 850,000 distinct CDR3 sequences, around 45% of them detected once, and 4.9% sits in the top ten. Note on this clonotype: What it binds is not known.

Overall study findings and caveats: People with multiple sclerosis had a significantly lower normalized Chao1 diversity than controls did. Five or six TRBV segments were significantly more frequent in patients than in controls. TRBV5-6, TRBV5-1 and TRBV20-1 were among these segments.

Material for sequencing was blood. The chain carries TRBV7-9 and TRBJ1-2, with D uncertain. The TCR originated in a girl between 10 and 17 years old with multiple sclerosis. The CDR3 DNA is TGTGCCAGCAGCCCAGAAGGGCTTCCTGGCTACACCTTC. It encodes CASSPEGLPGYTF. Combining the CDR3 with reference TRBV7-9 and TRBJ1-2 gives the whole variable domain DTGVSQNPRHKITKRGQNVTFRCDPISEHNRLYWYRQTLGQGPEFLTYFQNEAQLEKSRLLSDRFSAERPKGSFSTLEIQRTEQGDSAMYLCASSPEGLPGYTFGSGTRLTVV.